This T cell receptor (beta chain) was identified during a study of radiotherapy plus CTLA-4 blockade in lung cancer. Study overall: Objective responses emerged in about 20% of patients, and around 30% attained disease control.

Findings of the study overall: The study found tumor-derived TCR clones expanded in blood after radiotherapy plus ipilimumab. Early clone dynamics of blood T cells, plus interferon-beta, reportedly predicted response best.

Profiling relied on immunoSEQ multiplex PCR, and the TCRdb table lists in-frame clones only, not all of them. The data hold over 75,000 clones, with roughly 80% observed a single time. CDR3 length: 15 residues. With V trimmed by 5 bases and J by 3 bases, 4 bases remained unmatched. From germline, CDR1 is SNHLY and CDR2 FYNNEI. Details on this clone: Its target is unknown.

People whose metastatic non-small-cell lung cancer was chemo-refractory got focal radiation along with CTLA-4 blockade by ipilimumab. The source material was peripheral blood, sampled from a patient treated with radiotherapy plus ipilimumab. The rearrangement uses TRBV2 and TRBJ2-1; 10 nucleotides match TRBD1. The receptor was isolated from a human donor with non-small cell lung cancer who had stable disease on radiotherapy plus ipilimumab. This CDR3 reads CASSLGQGNYNEQFF. The CDR3 nucleotides are TGTGCCAGCAGTTTGGGACAGGGGAACTACAATGAGCAGTTCTTC. The entire variable domain, with the rest obtained from reference TRBV2 and TRBJ2-1, is as follows: EPEVTQTPSHQVTQMGQEVILRCVPISNHLYFYWYRQILGQKVEFLVSFYNNEISEKSEIFDDQFSVERPDGSNFTLKIRSTKLEDSAMYFCASSLGQGNYNEQFFGPGTRLTVL.